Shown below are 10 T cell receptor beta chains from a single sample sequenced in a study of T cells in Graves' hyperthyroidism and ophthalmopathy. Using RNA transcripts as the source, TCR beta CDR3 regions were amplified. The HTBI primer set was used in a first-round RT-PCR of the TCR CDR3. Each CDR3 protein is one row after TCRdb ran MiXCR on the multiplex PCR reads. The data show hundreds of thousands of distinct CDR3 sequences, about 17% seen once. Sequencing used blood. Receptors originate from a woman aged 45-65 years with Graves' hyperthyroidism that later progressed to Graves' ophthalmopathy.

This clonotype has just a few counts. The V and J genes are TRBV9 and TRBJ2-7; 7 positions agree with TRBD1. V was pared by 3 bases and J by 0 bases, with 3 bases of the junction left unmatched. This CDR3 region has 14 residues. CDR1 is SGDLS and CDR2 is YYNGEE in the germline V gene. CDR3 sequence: CASSARDSSYEQYF. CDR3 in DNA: TGTGCCAGCAGCGCCAGGGACAGCTCCTACGAGCAGTACTTC.

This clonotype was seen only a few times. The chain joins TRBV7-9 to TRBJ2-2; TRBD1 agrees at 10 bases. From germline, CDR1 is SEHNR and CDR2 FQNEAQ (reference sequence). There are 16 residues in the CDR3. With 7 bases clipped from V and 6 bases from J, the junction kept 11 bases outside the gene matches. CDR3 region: CASIKGPGTGAGELFF. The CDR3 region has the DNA TGTGCCAGCATCAAAGGCCCCGGGACAGGGGCCGGGGAGCTGTTTTTT.

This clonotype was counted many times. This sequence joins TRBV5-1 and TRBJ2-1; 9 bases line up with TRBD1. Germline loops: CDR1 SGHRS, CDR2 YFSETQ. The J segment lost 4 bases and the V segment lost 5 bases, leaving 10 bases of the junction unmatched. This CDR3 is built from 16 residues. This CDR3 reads CASRGTGTGMYNEQFF. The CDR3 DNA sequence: TGCGCCAGCAGAGGAACCGGGACAGGGATGTACAATGAGCAGTTCTTC.

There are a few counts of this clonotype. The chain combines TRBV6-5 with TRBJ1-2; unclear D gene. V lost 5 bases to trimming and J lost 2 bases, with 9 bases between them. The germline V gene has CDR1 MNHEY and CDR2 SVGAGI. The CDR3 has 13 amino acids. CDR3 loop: CASSSTTNYGYTF. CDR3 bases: TGTGCCAGCAGTAGTACAACCAACTATGGCTACACCTTC.

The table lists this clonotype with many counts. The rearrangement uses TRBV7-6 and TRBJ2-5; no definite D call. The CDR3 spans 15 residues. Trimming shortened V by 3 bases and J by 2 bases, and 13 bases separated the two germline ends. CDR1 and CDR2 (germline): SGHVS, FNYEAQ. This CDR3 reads CASSLPYSNQETQYF. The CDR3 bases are TGTGCCAGCAGCTTGCCGTACAGCAATCAAGAGACCCAGTACTTC.

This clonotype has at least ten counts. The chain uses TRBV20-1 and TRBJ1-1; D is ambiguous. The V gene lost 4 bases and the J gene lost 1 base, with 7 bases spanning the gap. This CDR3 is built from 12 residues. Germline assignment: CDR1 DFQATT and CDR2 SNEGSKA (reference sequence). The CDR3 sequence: CSATGQNTEAFF. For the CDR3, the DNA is TGCAGTGCTACAGGCCAGAACACTGAAGCTTTCTTT.

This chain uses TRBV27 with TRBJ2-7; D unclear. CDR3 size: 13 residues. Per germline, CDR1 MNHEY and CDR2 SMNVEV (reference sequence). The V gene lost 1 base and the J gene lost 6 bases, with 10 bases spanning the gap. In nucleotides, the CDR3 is TGTGCCAGCAGTTTATTCGATGCGAGCGAGCAGTACTTC. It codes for CASSLFDASEQYF.

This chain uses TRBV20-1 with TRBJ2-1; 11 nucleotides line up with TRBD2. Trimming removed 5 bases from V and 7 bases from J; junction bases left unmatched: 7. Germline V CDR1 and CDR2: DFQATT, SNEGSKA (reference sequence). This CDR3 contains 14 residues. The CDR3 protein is CSAVSSSGGNEQFF. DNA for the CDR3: TGCAGTGCTGTTAGCTCTAGCGGGGGGAATGAGCAGTTCTTC.

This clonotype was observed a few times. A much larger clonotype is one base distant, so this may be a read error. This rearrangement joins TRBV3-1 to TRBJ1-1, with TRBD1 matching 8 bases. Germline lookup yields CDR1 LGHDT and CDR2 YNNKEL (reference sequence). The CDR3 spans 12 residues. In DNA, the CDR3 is TGTGCCAGCAGTGGACAGGGAAGGAGCGCTCTCTTT. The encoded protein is CASSGQGRSALF. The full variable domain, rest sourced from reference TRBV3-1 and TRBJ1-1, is DTAVSQTPKYLVTQMGNDKSIKCEQNLGHDTMYWYKQDSKKFLKIMFSYNNKELIINETVPNRFSPKSPDKAHLNLHINSLELGDSAVYFCASSGQGRSALFGQGTRLTVV.

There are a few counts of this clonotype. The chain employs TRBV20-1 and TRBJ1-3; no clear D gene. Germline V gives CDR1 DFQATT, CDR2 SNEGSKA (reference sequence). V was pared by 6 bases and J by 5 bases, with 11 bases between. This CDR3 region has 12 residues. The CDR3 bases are TGCAGTGCGCAGGTCGGGCGAAACACCATATATTTT. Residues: CSAQVGRNTIYF.